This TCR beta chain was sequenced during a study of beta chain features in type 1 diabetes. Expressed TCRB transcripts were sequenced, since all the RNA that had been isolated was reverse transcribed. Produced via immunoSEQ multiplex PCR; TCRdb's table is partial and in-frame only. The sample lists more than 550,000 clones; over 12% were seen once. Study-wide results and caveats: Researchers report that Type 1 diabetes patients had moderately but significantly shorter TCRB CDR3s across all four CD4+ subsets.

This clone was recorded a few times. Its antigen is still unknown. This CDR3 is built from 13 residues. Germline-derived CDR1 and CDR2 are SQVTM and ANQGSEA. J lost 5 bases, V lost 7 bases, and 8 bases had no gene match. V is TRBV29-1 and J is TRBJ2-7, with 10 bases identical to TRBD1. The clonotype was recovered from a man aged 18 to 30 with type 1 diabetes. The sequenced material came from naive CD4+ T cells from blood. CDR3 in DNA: TGCAGCGCACGGGGGGACAGGGGCGACGAGCAGTACTTC. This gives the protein CSARGDRGDEQYF.